A single sample is the source of the 32 T cell receptor beta chains below, sequenced in a study of blood T cells in healthy people across ages. Using a J-beta primer mix together with a sample-barcoded 5' primer, a second PCR was run for about 6 to 12 cycles. TCRdb reanalysed the 5' RACE reads using MiXCR and keeps one entry per CDR3 protein. Found here are hundreds of thousands of distinct CDR3 sequences, more than 45% of them singletons; the top ten hold approximately 12%. Sequencing was performed on blood. The receptors stem from a woman aged 80 or over in good health.

The V and J genes are TRBV14 and TRBJ2-7, with D perhaps matching TRBD1 (6 bases). This CDR3 contains 21 residues. Trimming took off 2 bases at V and 2 bases at J, with 31 bases between the two ends. Germline V CDR1 and CDR2: SGHDN, FVKESK. CDR3 sequence reads: CASSQKEQILSRDTQTYEQYF. The CDR3 DNA reads TGTGCCAGCAGCCAAAAAGAGCAAATCTTAAGTCGGGACACACAGACCTACGAGCAGTACTTC. The complete variable domain, with remaining parts taken from reference TRBV14 and TRBJ2-7, reads EAGVTQFPSHSVIEKGQTVTLRCDPISGHDNLYWYRRVMGKEIKFLLHFVKESKQDESGMPNNRFLAERTGGTYSTLKVQPAELEDSGVYFCASSQKEQILSRDTQTYEQYFGPGTRLTVT.

The chain has TRBV2 and TRBJ1-5; TRBD1 matches at 9 bases. Germline loops: CDR1 SNHLY, CDR2 FYNNEI. V dropped 6 bases and J dropped 0; count of bases not matched to a gene: 9. This CDR3 is built from 17 residues. CDR3 sequence (DNA): TGTGCCAGCAGCCTAGGGACAGGGAATGGTAGCAATCAGCCCCAGCATTTT. The encoded protein is CASSLGTGNGSNQPQHF.

A remark on this clonotype: One base away lies a much larger clone, so this may be a sequencing read error. The chain is built from TRBV7-2 and TRBJ1-5; possible D gene TRBD1, 5 bases. The CDR3 has 15 amino acids. Deletions cut 8 bases from V and 7 bases from J, with 21 bases between. In germline, CDR1 is SGHTA, CDR2 FQGNSA. As DNA, the CDR3 is TGTGCCAGCGGCCTCCTCGGGGGAGGAGAACAGCCCCAGCATTTT. It codes for CASGLLGGGEQPQHF.

The sample holds many counts of this clonotype. The chain combines TRBV25-1 with TRBJ2-3; 10 bases are a match to TRBD1. The V segment lost 6 bases and the J segment 5 bases; nucleotides outside the gene matches: 5. The CDR3 totals 14 residues. Germline values: CDR1 MGHDK, CDR2 SYGVNS. CDR3 in amino acids: CASSSRDRGDTQYF. DNA for the CDR3: TGTGCCAGCAGCTCCCGGGACAGGGGAGATACGCAGTATTTT.

This clonotype turned up a few times. The chain is built from TRBV7-2 and TRBJ2-3, with TRBD2 matching over 10 bases. The CDR3 runs 16 residues. V dropped 3 bases and J dropped 0; count of bases not matched to a gene: 3. Germline V lookup: CDR1 SGHTA, CDR2 FQGNSA. Here the CDR3 DNA reads TGTGCCAGCAGCTTCCAGACTAGCGGGAGCACAGATACGCAGTATTTT. It specifies CASSFQTSGSTDTQYF.

V is TRBV29-1 and J is TRBJ2-4; possible D gene TRBD1, 5 bases. The CDR3 consists of 12 residues. Germline lookup yields CDR1 SQVTM and CDR2 ANQGSEA. V lost 4 bases and J lost 6, with 10 bases in between. The CDR3 here is CSVVSGSNIQYF. DNA of the CDR3: TGCAGCGTTGTGTCAGGGTCAAACATTCAGTACTTC.

At least ten counts were recorded for this clonotype. CDR3 loop: CSVGHLAAEQYF. In DNA, the CDR3 is TGCAGCGTTGGTCACCTCGCGGCCGAGCAGTACTTC. This chain uses TRBV29-1 with TRBJ2-7, with unresolved D. V lost 4 bases and J 6 bases, leaving 13 bases between the germline ends. CDR3 size: 12 residues. CDR1 is SQVTM and CDR2 is ANQGSEA in the germline V gene.

Only a few counts were recorded for this clonotype. One end of the junction varies from germline; a read error may be responsible. The V and J genes are TRBV5-8 and TRBJ1-5; 7 positions agree with TRBD1. There are 15 residues in the CDR3. CDR1 is SGHTS, CDR2 YDEGEE, per germline. For the CDR3, the DNA is TGTGCCAGCATCCCGACAGGGAATAGCAGTCAGCCCCAGCATTTT. It specifies CASIPTGNSSQPQHF.

The chain employs TRBV12-3 or TRBV12-4 and TRBJ2-7, with a weak D call TRBD2 (5 bases). V dropped 2 bases and J dropped 7 bases, with 9 bases sitting between them. The CDR3 has 12 residues. The DNA for the CDR3 is TGTGCCAGCAGTTTAAGTGGGAGAGAGCAGTACTTC. Translating gives CASSLSGREQYF.

Comments on this clonotype: A much larger clonotype is one base distant, so this may be a read error. This chain joins TRBV9 and TRBJ2-7; D is unresolved. The CDR3 consists of 13 residues. CDR1 is SGDLS and CDR2 is YYNGEE in the germline V gene. Trimming removed 4 bases from V and 7 bases from J, with 15 bases in between. CDR3 region: CASSSNQYNEQYF. The CDR3 coding sequence is TGTGCCAGCAGCTCAAACCAGTACAATGAGCAGTACTTC.

This CDR3 is CAISELLSSYNEQFF. For the CDR3, the DNA is TGTGCCATCAGTGAACTTCTCAGCTCCTACAATGAGCAGTTCTTC. The J gene is TRBJ2-1, the V gene TRBV10-3; D unclear. The germline V gene encodes CDR1 ENHRY and CDR2 SYGVKD. The CDR3 spans 15 residues. V lost 3 bases to trimming and J lost 0 bases, with 9 bases between them.

Regarding this clonotype: The junction does not match germline at one end; this may be a read error. The chain links TRBV14 to TRBJ2-7; TRBD2 is a possible D gene (5 bases). The CDR3 is 12 residues long. Germline CDR1 is SGHDN and CDR2 is FVKESK. The DNA of the CDR3 is TGTGCCGGCAGCCCCACGGGATACGAGCAGTACTTC. This translates into CAGSPTGYEQYF.

As regards this clonotype: A much larger clone is a single base away; this may be a read error. The rearrangement joins TRBV21-1 to TRBJ1-2. TRBV21-1 is a recognized pseudogene. This CDR3 has 14 residues. The CDR3 sequence is CVSSKRIANYGYTF. The DNA of the CDR3 is TGTGTCAGCAGCAAACGCATTGCTAACTATGGCTACACCTTC.

With regard to this clonotype: A much larger clone lies one base from this, so it may be a read error. The chain combines TRBV20-1 with TRBJ2-3, with 9 positions matching TRBD2. CDR1 and CDR2 from the germline V gene are DFQATT and SNEGSKA (reference sequence). The CDR3 totals 14 residues. J lost 5 bases, V lost 1 base, and 4 bases had no gene match. CDR3 sequence: CSARGMRGGDTQYF. Written as DNA, the CDR3 is TGCAGTGCTAGAGGTATGCGGGGGGGAGATACGCAGTATTTT.

Details on this clonotype: This may stem from a read error, because a much larger clone lies one nucleotide away. The final CDR3 position lacks the conserved phenylalanine or tryptophan, pointing to a likely read error. The chain recombines TRBV9 with TRBJ1-2; D is perhaps TRBD1 (6 bases). The germline gives CDR1 SGDLS, CDR2 YYNGEE. The CDR3 has 15 residues. The V end lost 0 bases, the J end lost 6 bases, and 15 bases lay between the germline ends. The CDR3 here is CASSVGNSWGHGYTL. The CDR3 coding sequence is TGTGCCAGCAGCGTAGGCAATTCGTGGGGGCATGGCTACACCCTC.

The chain has TRBV15 and TRBJ2-1; D might be TRBD1 (5 bases). The DNA end is more similar to TRBJ2-7, so the J call may be wrong. CDR1 is LNHNV and CDR2 is YYDKDF in the germline V gene (reference sequence). CDR3 size: 12 residues. The CDR3 DNA reads as TGTGCCACCAGCCGGACAACCTACGAGCAGTACTTC. It is translated as CATSRTTYEQYF.

This clonotype has at least ten counts. This chain connects TRBV20-1 to TRBJ2-1, with TRBD2 matching 10 bases. This CDR3 has 16 residues. Germline values: CDR1 DFQATT, CDR2 SNEGSKA (reference sequence). The V gene end was trimmed by 2 bases and the J gene end by 2 bases; junction bases not matched to a gene: 6. The CDR3 DNA sequence: TGCAGTGCTAGATTGCCTAGCGGGGGCCCCTACAATGAGCAGTTCTTC. This codes for CSARLPSGGPYNEQFF.

The J gene is TRBJ2-3, the V gene TRBV29-1; 10 bases match TRBD1. CDR1 is SQVTM, CDR2 ANQGSEA, per germline. There are 18 residues in the CDR3. Trimming at V came to 4 bases and at J to 4 bases, leaving 17 bases not matched to a gene. The chain's CDR3 is CSVGALRTGGKGADTQYF. In DNA form, the CDR3 reads TGCAGCGTTGGGGCCCTTCGGACAGGGGGTAAGGGGGCAGATACGCAGTATTTT.

To note about this clonotype: Being one base from a much bigger clone, this may be a read error. The V gene is TRBV18, the J gene TRBJ2-5; D ambiguous. The germline V gene encodes CDR1 KGHSH and CDR2 LQKENI. The CDR3 sequence is 13 residues long. CDR3 residues: CASSPSQQGTQYF. DNA of the CDR3: TGTGCCAGCTCACCAAGCCAGCAAGGGACCCAGTACTTC.

The DNA of the CDR3 is TGCGCCAGCAGCGAACAGGGGGCGTGGGGTGAAAAACTGTTTTTT. As protein: CASSEQGAWGEKLFF. The chain has TRBV5-1 and TRBJ1-4, with 9 bases lining up with TRBD1. CDR1 is SGHRS and CDR2 is YFSETQ in the germline V gene. V was pared by 4 bases and J by 7 bases, with 8 bases of the junction left unmatched. This CDR3 region has 15 residues.

This clonotype was counted at least ten times. The chain carries TRBV29-1 and TRBJ2-3; TRBD2 aligns across 10 bases. The V and J ends lost 3 bases and 5 bases, in that order; junction bases with no gene match: 5. The CDR3 sequence is 14 residues long. Looked up from germline, CDR1 is SQVTM and CDR2 is ANQGSEA. Here the CDR3 reads CSVDGVAGGDTQYF. The CDR3 bases are TGCAGCGTTGACGGGGTAGCGGGAGGAGATACGCAGTATTTT.

This clonotype showed up just a few times. The chain carries TRBV30 and TRBJ2-1; a weak D match, TRBD1 (5 bases). This CDR3 is built from 12 residues. CDR1 GTSNPN and CDR2 SVGIG come from the germline V gene (reference sequence). V lost 5 bases, J lost 3 bases, and 8 bases lay in between. The CDR3 here is CAWRQNYNEQFF. In DNA, the CDR3 is TGTGCCTGGCGACAGAACTACAATGAGCAGTTCTTC.

The chain recombines TRBV9 with TRBJ1-5; the D is unclear. The CDR3 extends over 15 amino acids. The germline gives CDR1 SGDLS, CDR2 YYNGEE. Trimming removed 0 bases at V and 3 bases at J, with 10 bases between. CDR3 loop: CASSVDSAYNQPQHF. The DNA for the CDR3 is TGTGCCAGCAGCGTAGATTCAGCCTACAATCAGCCCCAGCATTTT.

This clonotype showed up just a few times. This clone may be a read error of a much larger clone one base away. V and J are TRBV28 and TRBJ2-7, with 8 bases identical to TRBD2. The V gene end was trimmed by 5 bases and the J gene end by 4 bases; junction bases not matched to a gene: 10. This CDR3 has 15 amino acids. Germline loops: CDR1 MDHEN, CDR2 SYDVKM. The CDR3 sequence is CASSPLRAGGYEQYF. CDR3 nucleotide sequence: TGTGCCAGCAGTCCCCTGAGGGCGGGAGGATACGAGCAGTACTTC.

About this clonotype itself: A read error may be the cause here, since a much bigger clone is one base away. The chain employs TRBV25-1 and TRBJ2-7, with D perhaps matching TRBD1 or TRBD2 (5 bases each). This CDR3 has 15 residues. Looked up from germline, CDR1 is MGHDK and CDR2 is SYGVNS. The chain's CDR3 is CVSSDVGEYSYEQYF. The DNA for the CDR3 is TGTGTCAGCAGTGATGTGGGGGAGTACTCCTACGAGCAGTACTTC.

The gene calls are TRBV7-3 and TRBJ1-2; tentative D call: TRBD1 (5 bases). V was pared by 2 bases and J by 8 bases, with 18 bases between. The length of the CDR3 is 15 residues. Germline-derived CDR1 and CDR2 are SGHTA and FQGTGA. CDR3 residues: CASSLEGTVRGGYTF. As DNA, the CDR3 is TGTGCCAGCAGCTTAGAGGGGACGGTACGAGGAGGCTACACCTTC. The whole variable domain, filled in from reference TRBV7-3 and TRBJ1-2, reads GAGVSQTPSNKVTEKGKYVELRCDPISGHTALYWYRQSLGQGPEFLIYFQGTGAADDSGLPNDRFFAVRPEGSVSTLKIQRTERGDSAVYLCASSLEGTVRGGYTFGSGTRLTVV.

On this clonotype itself: A much larger clone lies one base from this, so it may be a read error. The V and J genes are TRBV2 and TRBJ2-1; 7 positions agree with TRBD2. The germline V gene has CDR1 SNHLY and CDR2 FYNNEI. After removal of 11 bases from V and 0 bases from J, the junction contained 7 bases not matched to a gene. This CDR3 region has 14 residues. The CDR3 nucleotides are TGTGCCGGCAAACGCGGGAGCTCCTACAATGAGCAGTTCTTC. Protein: CAGKRGSSYNEQFF.

This clonotype has just a few counts. This may arise from a read error, as a much more abundant clone is one base away. The V gene is TRBV3-1, the J gene TRBJ2-4, with 7 nucleotides matching TRBD2. The length of the CDR3 is 13 residues. Losses at the gene ends were 4 bases for V and 13 bases for J; bases not matched to a gene: 10. Germline values: CDR1 LGHDT, CDR2 YNNKEL (reference sequence). The CDR3 DNA reads as TGTGCCAGCAGCCTTCGACTAGCCGATGAGCAGTACTTC. It encodes CASSLRLADEQYF.

The chain is built from TRBV6-2 or TRBV6-3 and TRBJ2-5; 7 bases map to TRBD2. CDR3 length: 14 amino acids. V lost 5 bases, J lost 7 bases, and 10 bases stayed unmatched. Germline V gene sequence: CDR1 MNHEY, CDR2 SVGEGT. CDR3 sequence reads: CASSNSGLRATQYF. The CDR3 region has the DNA TGTGCCAGCAGTAATAGCGGGCTTCGGGCGACCCAGTACTTC.

The rearrangement joins TRBV20-1 to TRBJ2-3; no definite D call. The CDR3 runs 11 residues. V was pared by 5 bases and J by 14 bases, with 17 bases between. CDR1 and CDR2 (germline): DFQATT, SNEGSKA (reference sequence). CDR3 DNA: TGCAGTGCTCGCGGACCCACCGAGCGGTATTTT. Encoded protein: CSARGPTERYF.

On this clonotype: One end of the junction does not line up with germline, which may come from a read error. The CDR3 reads CASSLLSSGANILTF. CDR3 coding DNA: TGTGCCAGCAGCTTGCTGAGCTCTGGGGCCAACATCCTGACTTTC. The chain carries TRBV7-3 and TRBJ2-6; weak D call: TRBD1 (5 bases). The CDR3 spans 15 residues. Germline CDR1 SGHTA, CDR2 FQGTGA.

V usage is TRBV6-5 and J usage is TRBJ2-7; D not certain. The germline V gene encodes CDR1 MNHEY and CDR2 SVGAGI. This CDR3 comprises 14 residues. The V and J ends lost 0 bases and 2 bases respectively, with 8 bases between them. CDR3 in DNA: TGTGCCAGCAGTTACTCGATACAGACCTACGAGCAGTACTTC. Translating gives CASSYSIQTYEQYF.